What follows is one T cell receptor beta chain and its context. Its antigen is not identified. The data were obtained in a study of CD8 T cells in ankylosing spondylitis. Overall study findings and caveats: What seemed typical of ankylosing spondylitis blood was a TCR beta motif built from roughly 8 highly homologous variants. As reported, disease-linked clones showed significant enrichment in matched ankylosing spondylitis synovial fluid. Peripheral blood samples showed relatively rare disease-linked clones, and these clones were CD8+.

The CDR3 consists of 16 residues. V lost 3 bases and J 2 bases, leaving 17 bases between the germline ends. CDR1 and CDR2 from the germline V gene are LGHNA and YSLEER. One entry per CDR3 protein results from TCRdb running MiXCR on the 5' RACE reads. The table shows around 150,000 distinct CDR3 sequences, with around 42% occurring only once. The sequenced material came from synovial fluid, either unsorted or a sorted T cell fraction (not recorded which). This receptor was obtained from a male donor with ankylosing spondylitis. The gene calls are TRBV4-3 and TRBJ2-7; weak D call: TRBD2 (5 bases). The CDR3 protein is CASSHSPVEAPYEQYF. CDR3 nucleotides: TGCGCCAGCAGCCATTCGCCGGTGGAGGCACCCTACGAGCAGTACTTC.